Below, one T cell receptor (beta chain) is given with its context. The antigen is not known. The sample belongs to a study of post-analysis software for immune sequencing data. Study context: Recorded disease courses covered relapsing-remitting, secondary progressive and progressive-relapsing multiple sclerosis. Some patients had no subtype annotation.

V lost 10 bases, J lost 7 bases, and 5 bases lay in between. This CDR3 comprises 9 residues. Germline CDR1 and CDR2: MGHDK and SYGVNS. Each TCR beta cDNA library carried unique molecular identifiers. TCRdb re-derived calls from the PCR reads in MiXCR, one entry per CDR3 protein. The sample records roughly 600,000 distinct CDR3 sequences, 44% being singletons. Points from the study as a whole: Strong co-clustering by F measure was seen for same-batch samples. In multiple sclerosis, normalized Chao1 diversity was significantly below that of controls. TRBV5-6, TRBV5-1 and TRBV20-1 belonged to a set of roughly five TRBV segments that were more frequent in patients than controls.

This sequence was found in a girl aged 10-17 years with multiple sclerosis. This chain links TRBV25-1 with TRBJ2-1; D remains unclear. The sample taken for sequencing was blood. The CDR3 region is CANENEQFF. For the CDR3, the DNA is TGTGCCAACGAGAATGAGCAGTTCTTC.